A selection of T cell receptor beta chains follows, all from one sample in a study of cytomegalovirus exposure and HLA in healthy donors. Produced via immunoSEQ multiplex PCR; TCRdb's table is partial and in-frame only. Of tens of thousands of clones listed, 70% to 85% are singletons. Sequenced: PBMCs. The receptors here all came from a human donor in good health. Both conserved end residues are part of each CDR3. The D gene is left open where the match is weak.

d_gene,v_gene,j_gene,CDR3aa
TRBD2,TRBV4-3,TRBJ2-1,CASSQDFGGSYNEQFF
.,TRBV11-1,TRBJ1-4,CASNSWGREKLFF
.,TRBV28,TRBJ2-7,CASSLYTGRGPSYEQYF
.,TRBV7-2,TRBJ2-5,CASGETQYF
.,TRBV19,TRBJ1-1,CASTGQTPSYTEAFF
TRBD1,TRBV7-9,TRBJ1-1,CASSSPDRTRTEAFF
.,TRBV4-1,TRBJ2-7,CASSPPDGSSYEQYF
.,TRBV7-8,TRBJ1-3,CASSFSGASSGNTIYF
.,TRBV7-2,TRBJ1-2,CASSPDGGAYGYTF
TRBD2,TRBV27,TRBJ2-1,CASSLSSGGSGDNEQFF
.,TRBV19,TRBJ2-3,CASSIDQGTTYTDTQYF
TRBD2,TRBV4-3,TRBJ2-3,CASSQDNGGRLRDTQYF
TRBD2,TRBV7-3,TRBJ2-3,CASSLTAGAVDTQYF
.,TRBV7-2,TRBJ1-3,CASSLFHAGSGGNTIYF
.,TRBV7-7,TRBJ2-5,CASSFAGQQETQYF
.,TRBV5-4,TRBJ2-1,CASSDHRDYNEQFF
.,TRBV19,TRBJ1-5,CASSTWTVNQPQHF
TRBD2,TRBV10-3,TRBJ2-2,CAIRGTSGRGTGELFF
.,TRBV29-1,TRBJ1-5,CSVGSGTANQPQHF
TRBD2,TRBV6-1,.,CASSIRTSGSYEQYF
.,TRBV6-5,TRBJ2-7,CASSFGGGFYEQYF
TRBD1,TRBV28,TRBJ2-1,CASTFASGQGAKGEQFF
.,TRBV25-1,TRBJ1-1,CASSEWEGPQAFF
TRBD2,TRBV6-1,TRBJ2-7,CASSEGLAGWGSYEQYF
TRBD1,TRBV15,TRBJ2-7,CATSRDRIKGGYHEQYF
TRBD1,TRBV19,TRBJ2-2,CATGQGTGELFF
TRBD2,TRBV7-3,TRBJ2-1,CASAPDLAGAAYNEQFF
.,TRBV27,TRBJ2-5,CASSSQGIGTQYF
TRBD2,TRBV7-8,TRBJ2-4,CASSLVAGVGKNIQYF
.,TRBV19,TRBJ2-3,CASSMGLRSQDTQYF
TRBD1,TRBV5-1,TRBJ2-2,CASSHRGQGGSGELFF
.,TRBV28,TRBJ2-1,CASSLSSNEQFF
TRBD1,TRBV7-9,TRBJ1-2,CASSLAGAGGALDGYTF
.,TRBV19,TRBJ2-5,CASSRAIEETQYF
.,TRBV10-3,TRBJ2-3,CAIRGDTDTQYF
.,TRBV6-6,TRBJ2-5,CASSYSQGKTQYF
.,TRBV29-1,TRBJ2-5,CSVELADSGDQETQYF
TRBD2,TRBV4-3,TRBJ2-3,CASSQEFAAGVGDTQYF
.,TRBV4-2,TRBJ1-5,CASSHGEGQPQHF
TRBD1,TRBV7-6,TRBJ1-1,CASSLVQGVNTEAFF
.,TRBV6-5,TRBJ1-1,CASSYLAGTEAFF
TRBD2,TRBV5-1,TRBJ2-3,CASSSYGTSGGFTDTQYF
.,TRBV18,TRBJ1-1,CASSPFKAGQNTEAFF
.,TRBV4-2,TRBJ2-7,CASGGGAYEQYF